One and the same sample provided the 3 T cell receptor beta chains below, sequenced in a study of T-cell memory formation after mild COVID-19. TCRdb reprocessed the 5' RACE reads with MiXCR, giving one entry per CDR3 protein. The sample lists 100,000 or so distinct CDR3 sequences, around 10% seen once, with approximately 40% in the top ten. The sequenced sample consisted of PBMCs or a T cell subset sorted from them (not recorded which). These receptor sequences come from a man in his late teens or twenties who had mild COVID-19 (a few samples of this study predate the infection). Cell type and time point are not known.

The CDR3 coding sequence is TGTGCCAGCAGCCAAACCCTGGGAGGGCAGGGTGGTATCTTCCACGAGCAGTACTTC. Amino acid sequence: CASSQTLGGQGGIFHEQYF. The chain has TRBV6-2 or TRBV6-3 and TRBJ2-7, with 7 positions matching TRBD2. Losses at the gene ends were 6 bases for V and 5 bases for J; bases not matched to a gene: 25. This CDR3 comprises 19 residues. Germline lookup yields CDR1 MNHEY and CDR2 SVGEGT.

This clonotype was counted only a few times. The V and J genes are TRBV4-3 and TRBJ2-5; no definite D call. Germline values: CDR1 LGHNA, CDR2 YSLEER. V was cut by 0 bases and J by 5 bases, with 13 bases left in between. The CDR3 runs to 15 residues. The CDR3 bases are TGCGCCAGCAGCCAAGATATGTGGGGATTCGAGACCCAGTACTTC. Translating it yields CASSQDMWGFETQYF.

V and J are TRBV14 and TRBJ1-6, with D tentatively TRBD1 (5 bases). The germline gives CDR1 SGHDN, CDR2 FVKESK. The CDR3 length is 13 residues. Trimming shortened V by 4 bases and J by 9 bases, and 10 bases separated the two germline ends. CDR3 in DNA: TGTGCCAGCAGCCCCGGGGGTAGTTCACCCCTCCACTTT. It translates to CASSPGGSSPLHF.